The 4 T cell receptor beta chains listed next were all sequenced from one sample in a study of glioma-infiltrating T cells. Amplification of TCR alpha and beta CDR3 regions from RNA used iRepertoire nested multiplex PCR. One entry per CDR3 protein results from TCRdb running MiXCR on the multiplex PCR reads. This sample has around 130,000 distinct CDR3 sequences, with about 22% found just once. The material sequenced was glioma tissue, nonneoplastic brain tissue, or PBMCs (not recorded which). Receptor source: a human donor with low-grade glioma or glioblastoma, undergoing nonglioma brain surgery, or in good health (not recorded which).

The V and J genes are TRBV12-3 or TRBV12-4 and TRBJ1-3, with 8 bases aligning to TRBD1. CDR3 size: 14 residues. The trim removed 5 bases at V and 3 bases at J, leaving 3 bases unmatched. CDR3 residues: CASSRQGHGNTIYF. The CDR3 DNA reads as TGTGCCAGCAGTCGACAGGGGCATGGAAACACCATATATTTT.

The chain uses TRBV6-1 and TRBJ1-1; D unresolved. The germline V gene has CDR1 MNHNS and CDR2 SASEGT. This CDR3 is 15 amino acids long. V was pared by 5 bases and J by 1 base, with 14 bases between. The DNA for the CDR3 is TGTGCCAGCAGTTCCAACCTGACACCGAACACTGAAGCTTTCTTT. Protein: CASSSNLTPNTEAFF.

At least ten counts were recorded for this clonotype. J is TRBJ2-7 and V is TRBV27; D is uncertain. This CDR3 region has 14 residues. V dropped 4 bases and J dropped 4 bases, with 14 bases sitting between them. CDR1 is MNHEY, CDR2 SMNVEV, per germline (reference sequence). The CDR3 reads CASSCPKGTYEQYV. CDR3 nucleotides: TGTGCCAGCAGTTGCCCGAAGGGAACTTACGAGCAGTACGTC.

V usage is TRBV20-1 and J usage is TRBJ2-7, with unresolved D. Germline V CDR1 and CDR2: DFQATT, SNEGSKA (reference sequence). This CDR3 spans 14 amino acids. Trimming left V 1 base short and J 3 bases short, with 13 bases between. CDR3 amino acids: CSARADGGGYEQYV. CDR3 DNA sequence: TGCAGTGCTAGAGCGGACGGCGGCGGCTACGAGCAGTACGTC.